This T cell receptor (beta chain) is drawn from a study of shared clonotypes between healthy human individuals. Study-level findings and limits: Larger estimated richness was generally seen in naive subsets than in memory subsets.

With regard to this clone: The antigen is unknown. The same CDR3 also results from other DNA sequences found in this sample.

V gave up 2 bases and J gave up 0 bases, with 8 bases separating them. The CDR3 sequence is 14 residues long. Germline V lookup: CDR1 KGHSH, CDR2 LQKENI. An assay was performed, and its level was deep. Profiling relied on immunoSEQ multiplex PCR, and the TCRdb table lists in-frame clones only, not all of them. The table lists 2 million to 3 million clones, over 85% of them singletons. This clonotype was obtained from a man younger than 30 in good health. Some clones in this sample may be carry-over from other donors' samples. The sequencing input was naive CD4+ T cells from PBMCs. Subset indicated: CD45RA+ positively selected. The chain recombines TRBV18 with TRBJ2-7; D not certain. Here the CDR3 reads CASSPVPSSYEQYF. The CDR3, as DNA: TGTGCCAGCTCACCAGTCCCTAGCTCCTACGAGCAGTACTTC.